These 26 T cell receptor beta chains originate from one sample sequenced in a study of cytotoxic CD8 clonotypes in ibrutinib-treated CLL. TCRdb keeps only in-frame clones here, not all; method: immunoSEQ multiplex PCR. The sample shows about 140,000 clones, approximately 80% of them seen only once. Specimen: PBMCs, collected after 36 months of ibrutinib treatment. The receptors stem from a human donor with chronic lymphocytic leukemia.

This clone has just a few counts. This chain links TRBV28 with TRBJ1-5; TRBD1 agrees at 10 bases. Losses at the gene ends were 0 bases for V and 6 bases for J; bases not matched to a gene: 5. CDR1 and CDR2 (germline): MDHEN, SYDVKM. This CDR3 has 16 amino acids. CDR3 sequence: CASSLWDRGKSQPQHF. As DNA, the CDR3 is TGTGCCAGCAGTTTATGGGACAGGGGGAAGAGTCAGCCCCAGCATTTT.

The chain has TRBV18 and TRBJ2-5; TRBD1 matches at 10 bases. Losses at the gene ends were 6 bases for V and 1 base for J; bases not matched to a gene: 5. The germline CDR1 and CDR2 sequences are KGHSH and LQKENI. CDR3 length: 15 amino acids. The CDR3 bases are TGTGCCAGCTCTTCCGGGACAGGGGCCCAAGAGACCCAGTACTTC. The encoded protein is CASSSGTGAQETQYF.

This clone came up a few times. The chain carries TRBV19 and TRBJ2-1; the match to TRBD2 covers 10 bases. V was clipped by 4 bases and J by 7 bases; unmatched bases: 7. Germline CDR1 is LNHDA and CDR2 is SQIVND (reference sequence). The CDR3 is 15 residues long. The CDR3, as DNA: TGTGCCAGTAGTAAAGGTACTAGCGGGGCTAATGAGCAGTTCTTC. Translation gives CASSKGTSGANEQFF.

The rearrangement joins TRBV9 to TRBJ2-3, with TRBD1 matching 7 bases. Germline loops: CDR1 SGDLS, CDR2 YYNGEE. The CDR3 spans 15 residues. The junction had 8 bases not matched to a gene; V was cut back by 2 bases and J by 5 bases. The DNA for the CDR3 is TGTGCCAGCAGCGTCGAGGGGGCCCAAGGAGATACGCAGTATTTT. Amino acid sequence: CASSVEGAQGDTQYF.

The V and J genes are TRBV4-1 and TRBJ1-1; D possibly corresponds to TRBD1 (6 bases). V lost 4 bases and J 4 bases, leaving 16 bases between the germline ends. The CDR3 runs to 15 residues. Germline CDR1 MGHRA, CDR2 YSYEKL. The CDR3 nucleotides read TGCGCCAGCAGCCCCAAACAGGGTATTAGCACTGAAGCTTTCTTT. This codes for CASSPKQGISTEAFF.

V usage is TRBV4-1 and J usage is TRBJ2-7; either TRBD1 or TRBD2 may fit D (6 bases each). Between the trimmed V and J ends, which lost 1 base and 5 bases, there was a span of 15 bases. This CDR3 is built from 15 residues. Germline V gene data show CDR1 as MGHRA and CDR2 as YSYEKL. The CDR3 bases are TGCGCCAGCAGCCAAGGGAGAGGGGGGTGGGACGAGCAGTACTTC. It is translated as CASSQGRGGWDEQYF.

This chain links TRBV19 with TRBJ1-2; D not certain. Germline V gene sequence: CDR1 LNHDA, CDR2 SQIVND (reference sequence). The ends were cut back, 11 bases at V and 0 bases at J, with 13 bases in the middle. This CDR3 is built from 13 residues. CDR3 amino acids: CAAWSTANYGYTF. The CDR3 DNA follows: TGTGCCGCATGGTCGACTGCTAACTATGGCTACACCTTC.

The rearrangement joins TRBV27 to TRBJ1-4, with D possibly being TRBD1 (5 bases). Germline CDR1 and CDR2: MNHEY and SMNVEV (reference sequence). CDR3 length: 15 amino acids. The V end was cut by 0 bases, the J end by 10 bases, with 15 bases between. The CDR3 here is CASSLSWGMVRKLFF. The CDR3 nucleotides are TGTGCCAGCAGTTTATCGTGGGGCATGGTTAGAAAACTGTTTTTT.

The genes are TRBV7-9 and TRBJ1-2; 10 nucleotides align to TRBD1. V lost 6 bases and J lost 8; bases outside the gene matches: 9. CDR1 and CDR2 (germline): SEHNR, FQNEAQ (reference sequence). CDR3 size: 14 residues. The CDR3 protein is CASRPPGQGIGYTF. The CDR3 bases are TGTGCCAGCAGACCACCGGGACAGGGGATCGGCTACACCTTC.

This chain connects TRBV6-5 to TRBJ1-1; D not resolved. The CDR3 consists of 11 residues. Trimming shortened V by 7 bases and J by 1 base, and 4 bases separated the two germline ends. Germline CDR1 reads MNHEY; CDR2 reads SVGAGI. Here the CDR3 DNA reads TGTGCCAGCATTGGGAACACTGAAGCTTTCTTT. It translates to CASIGNTEAFF.

This clone was seen just once. The rearrangement joins TRBV2 to TRBJ2-3; D is undetermined. Trimming pared 7 bases from V and 2 bases from J, leaving 19 bases between. The CDR3 consists of 16 residues. Germline V CDR1 and CDR2: SNHLY, FYNNEI. The CDR3 region has the DNA TGTGCCAGCATGGTTGTCTTATTCCACTCCACAGATACGCAGTATTTT. It yields the protein CASMVVLFHSTDTQYF.

This rearrangement joins TRBV5-1 to TRBJ1-1; 8 bases agree with TRBD1. In germline, CDR1 is SGHRS, CDR2 YFSETQ. The CDR3 runs to 15 residues. V gave up 0 bases and J gave up 5 bases; unmatched junction bases: 6. CDR3 protein: CASSLAFRGHTEAFF. DNA of the CDR3: TGCGCCAGCAGCTTGGCCTTCAGGGGGCATACTGAAGCTTTCTTT.

The rearrangement links TRBV28 to TRBJ1-6; D unresolved. Germline CDR1 and CDR2: MDHEN and SYDVKM. This CDR3 comprises 17 residues. V was shortened by 6 bases and J by 0 bases, with 15 bases between the two germline ends. The CDR3, as DNA: TGTGCCAGCAGATCCTCCCACGGGAGCTCCTATAATTCACCCCTCCACTTT. It codes for CASRSSHGSSYNSPLHF.

V gene TRBV12-5 combines with J gene TRBJ2-1; D possibly corresponds to TRBD2 (5 bases). Germline-derived CDR1 and CDR2 are LGHNT and FRNRAP. The CDR3 is 16 amino acids. Between the trimmed V and J ends, which lost 0 bases and 5 bases, there was a span of 14 bases. CDR3 in amino acids: CASGLVPAVPDNEQFF. The CDR3 coding sequence is TGTGCTAGTGGTTTGGTACCAGCGGTTCCGGACAATGAGCAGTTCTTC.

V usage is TRBV11-1 and J usage is TRBJ2-3; D gene unclear. V was shortened by 3 bases and J by 2 bases, with 6 bases between the two germline ends. Germline CDR1 is SGHAT and CDR2 is FQDESV (reference sequence). This CDR3 contains 13 residues. CDR3 sequence (DNA): TGTGCCAGCAGCTTCCAGACCACAGATACGCAGTATTTT. Translation gives CASSFQTTDTQYF.

The chain's CDR3 is CASSSVGIYGYTF. DNA for the CDR3: TGTGCCAGCAGCTCAGTCGGGATATATGGCTACACCTTC. The rearrangement uses TRBV7-9 and TRBJ1-2; no reliable D call. Germline V CDR1 and CDR2: SEHNR, FQNEAQ (reference sequence). The CDR3 runs to 13 residues. V lost 4 bases and J 5 bases, leaving 11 bases between the germline ends.

This sequence joins TRBV19 and TRBJ2-7; either TRBD1 or TRBD2 may fit D (5 bases each). V dropped 7 bases and J dropped 5 bases, with 15 bases sitting between them. CDR3 length: 13 amino acids. Looked up from germline, CDR1 is LNHDA and CDR2 is SQIVND (reference sequence). This chain's CDR3 is CASKRQGVHEQYF. The CDR3 bases are TGTGCCAGTAAAAGGCAGGGAGTCCACGAGCAGTACTTC.

V is TRBV4-1 and J is TRBJ2-1; tentative D call: TRBD1 (9 bases). Germline CDR1 and CDR2: MGHRA and YSYEKL. CDR3 size: 16 residues. The ends were cut back, 4 bases at V and 6 bases at J, with 19 bases in the middle. The CDR3 loop is CASSLAGQGMGNEQFF. Written as DNA, the CDR3 is TGCGCCAGCAGCCTAGCGGGACAGGGAATGGGCAATGAGCAGTTCTTC.

V is TRBV10-3 and J is TRBJ2-7; 7 bases match TRBD1. V shed 0 bases and J 1 base; nucleotides not matched to a gene: 3. CDR1 and CDR2 (germline): ENHRY, SYGVKD. The CDR3 length is 15 residues. The CDR3 spells CAISESDRVSYEQYF. The DNA of the CDR3 is TGTGCCATCAGTGAGTCAGACAGGGTTTCCTACGAGCAGTACTTC.

J is TRBJ2-1 and V is TRBV15; 10 bases align to TRBD2. J gave up 8 bases and V 10 bases, and 26 bases lay outside the gene matches. CDR1 is LNHNV, CDR2 YYDKDF, per germline (reference sequence). The CDR3 length is 19 residues. CDR3 sequence reads: CAIRGGDSGGIKDLHEQFF. For the CDR3, the DNA is TGTGCCATCAGGGGTGGGGATAGCGGGGGGATCAAGGATTTACATGAGCAGTTCTTC.

The chain recombines TRBV7-9 with TRBJ1-2; D remains unclear. Trimming took off 1 base at V and 6 bases at J, with 15 bases between the two ends. This CDR3 comprises 15 residues. The germline V gene has CDR1 SEHNR and CDR2 FQNEAQ (reference sequence). The CDR3 spells CASSLVPGADHGYTF. The CDR3 nucleotides read TGTGCCAGCAGCTTAGTTCCGGGAGCCGACCATGGCTACACCTTC. Looking up the rest from reference TRBV7-9 and TRBJ1-2 gives the full variable domain: DTGVSQNPRHKITKRGQNVTFRCDPISEHNRLYWYRQTLGQGPEFLTYFQNEAQLEKSRLLSDRFSAERPKGSFSTLEIQRTEQGDSAMYLCASSLVPGADHGYTFGSGTRLTVV.

The chain has TRBV29-1 and TRBJ1-2; no clear D gene. From germline, CDR1 is SQVTM and CDR2 ANQGSEA. V lost 4 bases, J lost 4 bases, and 13 bases lay in between. This CDR3 is 13 amino acids long. The CDR3 sequence is CSVVQRRLYGYTF. DNA for the CDR3: TGCAGCGTTGTCCAGCGGAGGCTCTATGGCTACACCTTC.

This rearrangement joins TRBV18 to TRBJ1-5, with no clear D. The CDR3 has 18 residues. V was pared by 1 base and J by 1 base, with 17 bases between. CDR1 is KGHSH, CDR2 LQKENI, per germline. CDR3 region: CASSPRNSRSGSNQPQHF. CDR3 bases: TGTGCCAGCTCACCACGGAACTCACGATCGGGAAGCAATCAGCCCCAGCATTTT.

The gene calls are TRBV5-4 and TRBJ2-4; D is possibly TRBD1 (6 bases). V lost 4 bases and J 4 bases, leaving 18 bases between the germline ends. The V gene's germline CDR1 is SGHNT and CDR2 YYREEE (reference sequence). The CDR3 is made up of 16 amino acids. The DNA of the CDR3 is TGTGCCAGCAGCCCAGACCGGGACACCCTTAAAAACATTCAGTACTTC. Translated: CASSPDRDTLKNIQYF.

The chain is built from TRBV30 and TRBJ2-7; 11 bases are shared with TRBD1. This CDR3 spans 12 amino acids. Germline CDR1 reads GTSNPN; CDR2 reads SVGIG (reference sequence). The V segment lost 7 bases and the J segment 6 bases; nucleotides outside the gene matches: 5. The chain's CDR3 is CALGQGASEQYF. DNA of the CDR3: TGTGCCTTAGGACAGGGGGCCTCCGAGCAGTACTTC.

The V and J genes are TRBV6-1 and TRBJ2-1, with D possibly being TRBD2 (5 bases). Germline-derived CDR1 and CDR2 are MNHNS and SASEGT. The V end was cut by 3 bases, the J end by 6 bases, with 9 bases between. The length of the CDR3 is 13 residues. For the CDR3, the DNA is TGTGCCAGCAGTGATCTAGCCGTCAATGAGCAGTTCTTC. It specifies CASSDLAVNEQFF.